One TCR beta chain is described in this entry. Sequenced by immunoSEQ multiplex PCR; TCRdb stores in-frame clones only, minus some. The profile shows approximately 93,000 clones, approximately 82% of them singletons. The CDR3 extends over 17 amino acids. Germline V gene data show CDR1 as SEHNR and CDR2 as FQNEAQ (reference sequence). V shed 1 base and J 8 bases; nucleotides not matched to a gene: 10. This sample is part of a study of PD-L1 blockade in urothelial cancer. Time point indicated: peripheral blood 6 weeks after treatment start. The chain couples TRBV7-9 to TRBJ2-1, with 11 bases matching TRBD2. This TCR came from a man aged 65 to 85 with urothelial cancer. The starting material was PBMCs, obtained around atezolizumab (anti-PD-L1) treatment. The CDR3 region has the DNA TGTGCCAGCAGCTTAGAACTAGCGGGGGCCGCGGACGATGAGCAGTTCTTC. Amino acids: CASSLELAGAADDEQFF.